The rows below give T cell receptor beta chains drawn from one sample of a study of B cell selection in AIRE deficiency. Repertoires were generated with immunoSEQ multiplex PCR, while TCRdb's copy carries only in-frame clones and drops some. The sample consists of about 23,000 clones, 97% of them appearing once. What was sequenced was conventional CD4+ T cells sorted from PBMCs. These receptors came from a human donor with AIRE deficiency. Each CDR3 is given with its conserved first and last residue. A D gene is named only where the DNA matches it firmly. Clone sizes are given selectively: once, few, many, or a class where the clone is expanded.

>NA|TRBJ2-5|TRBV4-2|NA
CASSPPGEGQETQYF
TGTGCCAGCAGCCCACCCGGTGAGGGCCAAGAGACCCAGTACTTC
>TRBD2|TRBJ2-7|TRBV19|NA
CASSTWGLAGVEEQYF
TGTGCCAGTAGTACCTGGGGACTAGCGGGAGTCGAAGAGCAGTACTTC
>NA|TRBJ2-5|TRBV5-6|once
CASSLKGGRAGTQYF
TGTGCCAGCAGCTTGAAAGGCGGAAGGGCCGGGACCCAGTACTTC
>NA|TRBJ2-3|TRBV27|NA
CASSLYRVGTGPIVTQYF
TGTGCCAGCAGTTTATACAGGGTAGGGACGGGGCCTATCGTTACGCAGTATTTT
>NA|TRBJ2-7|TRBV11-2|NA
CASSSLTGSYEQYF
TGTGCCAGCAGCTCACTTACAGGTTCCTACGAGCAGTACTTC
>NA|TRBJ1-1|TRBV18|NA
CASSPQQTNTEAFF
TGTGCCAGCTCACCACAACAGACGAACACTGAAGCTTTCTTT
>NA|TRBJ2-1|TRBV19|NA
CASSNGQEQFF
TGTGCCAGTAGCAACGGACAGGAGCAGTTCTTC
>TRBD1|TRBJ2-2|TRBV9|once
CASSGSGQGTGELFF
TGTGCCAGCAGCGGATCGGGACAGGGTACCGGGGAGCTGTTTTTT
>TRBD1|TRBJ2-7|TRBV7-2|NA
CASSSGQGTYEQYF
TGTGCCAGCAGCTCGGGACAGGGAACCTACGAGCAGTACTTC
>NA|TRBJ2-7|TRBV6-1|NA
CASSDTYASYEQYF
TGTGCCAGCAGTGACACCTACGCGAGTTACGAGCAGTACTTC
>TRBD1|TRBJ1-6|TRBV15|NA
CATSIDRAPNSPLHF
TGTGCCACCAGCATCGACAGGGCACCCAATTCACCCCTCCACTTT
>TRBD1|TRBJ1-2|TRBV15|NA
CATSRTGVGYTF
TGTGCCACCAGCAGGACAGGGGTTGGCTACACCTTC
>NA|TRBJ2-4|TRBV6-1|NA
CASRRSTVQNIQYF
TGTGCCAGCAGAAGATCGACAGTCCAAAACATTCAGTACTTC
>NA|TRBJ2-6|TRBV19|NA
CASSSVRGGANVLTF
TGTGCCAGTAGTAGTGTCAGGGGTGGGGCCAACGTCCTGACTTTC
>NA|TRBJ2-2|TRBV11-3|NA
CASSLGIPDTGELFF
TGTGCCAGCAGCTTAGGGATCCCAGACACCGGGGAGCTGTTTTTT
>NA|TRBJ2-7|TRBV2|NA
CASTTPRGPRGEQYF
TGTGCCAGCACTACCCCGAGGGGTCCACGGGGGGAGCAGTACTTC
>NA|TRBJ2-1|TRBV6-1|NA
CASSEAVSGSLGYNEQFF
TGTGCCAGCAGTGAAGCGGTCTCAGGGAGTTTGGGATACAATGAGCAGTTCTTC
>TRBD2|TRBJ2-1|TRBV7-3|NA
CASSLSPSGNHNEQFF
TGTGCCAGCAGCTTAAGTCCTAGCGGGAACCACAATGAGCAGTTCTTC
>NA|TRBJ1-4|TRBV19|NA
CASNRAGRTNEKLFF
TGTGCCAGTAACAGGGCCGGGAGAACTAATGAAAAACTGTTTTTT
>NA|TRBJ1-1|TRBV6-1|NA
CASRQLLNTEAFF
TGTGCCAGCAGACAGCTACTGAACACTGAAGCTTTCTTT
>NA|TRBJ1-4|TRBV4-3|NA
CASSQEGVGGFEKLFF
TGCGCCAGCAGCCAAGAGGGGGTTGGAGGGTTTGAAAAACTGTTTTTT
>NA|TRBJ2-3|TRBV28|NA
CASSLWSRTDTQYF
TGTGCCAGCAGTTTATGGTCACGGACAGATACGCAGTATTTT
>TRBD2|TRBJ2-5|TRBV27|NA
CASRVGMTSGAQETQYF
TGTGCCAGCAGGGTGGGGATGACTAGCGGGGCCCAAGAGACCCAGTACTTC
>TRBD2|TRBJ2-1|TRBV4-1|NA
CASSQDDGRVYNEQFF
TGCGCCAGCAGCCAAGACGACGGGAGGGTGTACAATGAGCAGTTCTTC
>NA|TRBJ1-1|TRBV30|NA
CAWSVSGTEAFF
TGTGCCTGGAGTGTTTCAGGCACTGAAGCTTTCTTT
>NA|TRBJ2-7|TRBV10-2|NA
CASSAALRDYEQYF
TGCGCCAGCAGTGCGGCCTTGAGGGACTACGAGCAGTACTTC
>NA|TRBJ2-2|TRBV28|NA
CASSFSGIDTGELFF
TGTGCCAGCAGTTTCTCAGGGATAGACACCGGGGAGCTGTTTTTT
>TRBD1|TRBJ2-2|TRBV6-1|NA
CASGSGTGNTGELFF
TGTGCCAGCGGTTCCGGGACAGGGAACACCGGGGAGCTGTTTTTT
>TRBD1|TRBJ2-1|TRBV6-5|NA
CASSYSWTGGNEQFF
TGTGCCAGCAGTTACTCGTGGACAGGGGGTAATGAGCAGTTCTTC
>NA|TRBJ2-3|TRBV5-4|NA
CASKLPNTDTQYF
TGTGCCAGCAAGTTGCCAAACACAGATACGCAGTATTTT
>NA|TRBJ1-2|TRBV6-5|NA
CASRTGGQNYGYTF
TGTGCCAGCAGAACAGGCGGCCAAAACTATGGCTACACCTTC
>TRBD1|TRBJ2-4|TRBV5-6|once
CASRGRQGVGIQYF
TGTGCCAGCAGGGGGCGGCAGGGGGTTGGCATTCAGTACTTC
>NA|TRBJ2-7|TRBV7-2|NA
CASSFPGHNEQYF
TGTGCCAGCAGCTTTCCGGGACACAACGAGCAGTACTTC
>TRBD1|TRBJ2-5|TRBV25-1|NA
CASSIAGQGRGETQYF
TGTGCCAGCAGTATTGCCGGACAGGGCAGGGGAGAGACCCAGTACTTC
>NA|TRBJ2-2|TRBV11-3|NA
CASSLLERNTGELFF
TGTGCCAGCAGCCTGCTCGAAAGGAACACCGGGGAGCTGTTTTTT
>NA|TRBJ1-1|TRBV28|NA
CASSFLRGAPNTEAFF
TGTGCCAGCAGTTTCCTCCGAGGGGCCCCGAACACTGAAGCTTTCTTT
>NA|TRBJ2-7|TRBV19|NA
CASSLGLSYEQYF
TGTGCCAGTAGTCTTGGGCTCTCCTACGAGCAGTACTTC
>NA|TRBJ1-2|TRBV6-5|once
CASSPPGPSSGGYTF
TGTGCCAGCAGTCCGCCGGGACCCTCGTCAGGGGGCTACACCTTC